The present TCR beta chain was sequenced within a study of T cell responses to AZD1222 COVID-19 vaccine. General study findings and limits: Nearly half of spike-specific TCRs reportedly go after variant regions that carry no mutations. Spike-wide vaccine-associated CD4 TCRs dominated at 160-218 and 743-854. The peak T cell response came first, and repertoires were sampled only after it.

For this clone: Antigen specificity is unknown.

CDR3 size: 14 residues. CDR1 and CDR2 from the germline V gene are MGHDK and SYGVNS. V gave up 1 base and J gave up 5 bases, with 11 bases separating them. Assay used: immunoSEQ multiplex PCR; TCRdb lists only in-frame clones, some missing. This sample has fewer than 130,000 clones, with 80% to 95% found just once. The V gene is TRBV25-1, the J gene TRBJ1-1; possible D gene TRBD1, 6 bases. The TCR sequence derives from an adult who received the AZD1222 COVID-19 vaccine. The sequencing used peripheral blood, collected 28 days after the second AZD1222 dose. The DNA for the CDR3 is TGTGCCAGCAGTGAATTGGGTAGGGGGACTGAAGCTTTCTTT. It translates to CASSELGRGTEAFF.